This entry lists 15 T cell receptor beta chains sequenced from one sample in a study of T cell responses to AZD1222 COVID-19 vaccine. Assay: immunoSEQ multiplex PCR; the TCRdb copy retains only in-frame clones and omits some. The top ten clones hold around 2.9% of a sample with 70,000 to 100,000 clones, 92% of them seen once. The starting material was peripheral blood, obtained 28 days after the second AZD1222 dose. The receptors were gathered from an adult who received the AZD1222 COVID-19 vaccine.

The chain carries TRBV5-4 and TRBJ2-7, with 8 bases lining up with TRBD1. With 4 bases clipped from V and 7 bases from J, the junction kept 10 bases outside the gene matches. The length of the CDR3 is 14 residues. Germline loops: CDR1 SGHNT, CDR2 YYREEE (reference sequence). This CDR3 is CASSPRQGAGEQYF. The CDR3 DNA reads TGTGCCAGCAGCCCCCGGCAGGGGGCAGGTGAGCAGTACTTC.

The chain employs TRBV7-2 and TRBJ2-5; weak D call: TRBD1 (6 bases). From germline, CDR1 is SGHTA and CDR2 FQGNSA. V was shortened by 5 bases and J by 1 base, with 17 bases between the two germline ends. The length of the CDR3 is 16 residues. The CDR3 loop is CASSHQSQGLQETQYF. DNA of the CDR3: TGTGCCAGCAGCCACCAGTCACAGGGCCTCCAAGAGACCCAGTACTTC.

This rearrangement joins TRBV19 to TRBJ1-2; 8 bases are a match to TRBD1. J lost 5 bases, V lost 6 bases, and 11 bases had no gene match. Germline assignment: CDR1 LNHDA and CDR2 SQIVND (reference sequence). The CDR3 length is 15 residues. The DNA for the CDR3 is TGTGCCAGTAGGGAAGGGACGACAGGGGCGTATGGCTACACCTTC. The encoded protein is CASREGTTGAYGYTF.

The rearrangement joins TRBV5-1 to TRBJ1-1; 8 positions match TRBD1. Trimming took 5 bases from V and 5 from J; bases not matched to a gene: 8. This CDR3 is built from 14 residues. CDR1 is SGHRS, CDR2 YFSETQ, per germline. This CDR3 is CASSTTGGVTEAFF. The CDR3 DNA reads TGCGCCAGCAGTACCACAGGGGGAGTAACTGAAGCTTTCTTT.

This sequence joins TRBV4-1 and TRBJ2-7, with 10 bases matching TRBD2. From germline, CDR1 is MGHRA and CDR2 YSYEKL. The CDR3 totals 18 residues. The trim removed 0 bases at V and 4 bases at J, leaving 12 bases unmatched. Written as DNA, the CDR3 is TGCGCCAGCAGCCAAGATTTGGGTCCAGCGGGGGGGAGGTACGAGCAGTACTTC. This sequence encodes CASSQDLGPAGGRYEQYF.

V is TRBV11-2 and J is TRBJ2-3; D uncertain. V shed 1 base and J shed 2 bases, with 10 bases lying between them. CDR1 is SGHAT and CDR2 is FQNNGV in the germline V gene. The CDR3 runs to 15 residues. The CDR3 protein is CASSLGSDFTDTQYF. The CDR3 DNA is TGTGCCAGCAGCTTAGGAAGTGACTTCACAGATACGCAGTATTTT.

This chain connects TRBV6-6 to TRBJ2-7; D not resolved. Germline V CDR1 and CDR2: MNHNY, SVGAGI (reference sequence). The CDR3 has 12 residues. V lost 3 bases and J 7 bases, leaving 10 bases between the germline ends. The chain's CDR3 is CASSYRAEEQYF. The CDR3 region has the DNA TGTGCCAGCAGTTATCGGGCGGAGGAGCAGTACTTC.

The rearrangement uses TRBV10-2 and TRBJ1-5; a possible D gene is TRBD1 (6 bases). This CDR3 has 16 residues. The V gene lost 4 bases and the J gene lost 9 bases, with 22 bases spanning the gap. CDR1 and CDR2 (germline): WSHSY, SAAADI. The DNA of the CDR3 is TGCGCCAGCAGTGTGTCTGGTGGACAGTACCGCAGGCCCCAGCATTTT. Translated: CASSVSGGQYRRPQHF.

This clone came up a few times. This chain joins TRBV5-1 and TRBJ1-4; D possibly corresponds to TRBD1 (6 bases). Trimming stripped 5 bases from V and 7 bases from J, with 12 bases between. The germline gives CDR1 SGHRS, CDR2 YFSETQ. The CDR3 length is 13 residues. The CDR3 here is CASRRTEVEKLFF. In DNA, the CDR3 is TGCGCCAGCAGGAGGACAGAGGTTGAAAAACTGTTTTTT.

The rearrangement links TRBV12-2 to TRBJ1-2; TRBD1, the D gene given by the table, was not confirmed from the DNA. TRBV12-2 is designated a pseudogene. This CDR3 region has 15 residues. This CDR3 reads CASREDRLWRNGYTF. CDR3 bases: TGTGCAAGTCGCGAAGACAGGCTATGGCGAAATGGCTACACCTTC.

V and J are TRBV19 and TRBJ2-3, with 8 bases aligning to TRBD2. The CDR3 sequence is 17 residues long. After removal of 0 bases from V and 2 bases from J, the junction contained 7 bases not matched to a gene. The germline gives CDR1 LNHDA, CDR2 SQIVND (reference sequence). CDR3 bases: TGTGCCAGTAGTATAGAGAACGGGGGGGTCCTCACAGATACGCAGTATTTT. Translation gives CASSIENGGVLTDTQYF. Complete variable domain (other parts from reference TRBV19 and TRBJ2-3): DGGITQSPKYLFRKEGQNVTLSCEQNLNHDAMYWYRQDPGQGLRLIYYSQIVNDFQKGDIAEGYSVSREKKESFPLTVTSAQKNPTAFYLCASSIENGGVLTDTQYFGPGTRLTVL.

The chain joins TRBV6-5 to TRBJ2-1, with D possibly being TRBD1 (6 bases). The germline V gene has CDR1 MNHEY and CDR2 SVGAGI. The CDR3 sequence is 13 residues long. Trimming removed 7 bases from V and 10 bases from J, with 17 bases in between. CDR3 amino acids: CASNPGASREQFF. In DNA form, the CDR3 reads TGTGCCAGCAATCCAGGGGCCTCCCGGGAGCAGTTCTTC.

CDR3 DNA: TGTGCCACCAGCTCCCGGACTCCTAATTCAACTAATGAAAAACTGTTTTTT. Amino acids: CATSSRTPNSTNEKLFF. V is TRBV15 and J is TRBJ1-4; D ambiguous. The length of the CDR3 is 17 residues. CDR1 is LNHNV, CDR2 YYDKDF, per germline (reference sequence). The V end lost 5 bases, the J end lost 0 bases, and 16 bases lay between the germline ends.

This chain joins TRBV4-1 and TRBJ2-2; 7 nucleotides align to TRBD2. V was clipped by 0 bases and J by 7 bases; unmatched bases: 8. Germline values: CDR1 MGHRA, CDR2 YSYEKL. The CDR3 totals 16 residues. CDR3 nucleotide sequence: TGCGCCAGCAGCCAAGATGCCCCCCCTAGCGGCGGGGAGCTGTTTTTT. Amino acids: CASSQDAPPSGGELFF.

The CDR3 loop reads CASSLRDSGPYEQYF. Here the CDR3 DNA reads TGTGCCAGCAGCCTGCGGGACTCGGGGCCCTACGAGCAGTACTTC. The chain joins TRBV21-1 to TRBJ2-7; TRBD2, the table's D call, was not compared with the DNA. TRBV21-1 is noted as a pseudogene. The CDR3 is 15 amino acids.